This TCR beta chain was captured by sequencing in a study of blood T cell repertoires in COVID-19. About the study: Researchers got acute and convalescent COVID-19 samples from the United States, Italy and Spain. T cells, B-cell-depleted T cells, or PBMCs supplied cDNA or gDNA.

This CDR3 is built from 9 residues. Original processing methods: Reference gene primers were amplified, and this amplification served to estimate nucleated cell counts. The data were produced by immunoSEQ multiplex PCR, yet TCRdb's version contains in-frame clones alone and is incomplete. V, J and clone size are taken as reported in that table, and D and trimming were inferred from the DNA itself. The table has nearly 350,000 clones, 91% seen once; the top ten hold roughly 3.3%. This receptor was obtained from a woman in her late teens or twenties who had recovered from COVID-19. Sample: peripheral blood. This sequence joins TRBV21-1 and TRBJ2-7; no DNA check was done on the table's D call, TRBD2. TRBV21-1 is deemed a pseudogene. The CDR3 region is CASIYEQYV. In nucleotides, the CDR3 is TGTGCCAGTATCTACGAGCAGTACGTC.